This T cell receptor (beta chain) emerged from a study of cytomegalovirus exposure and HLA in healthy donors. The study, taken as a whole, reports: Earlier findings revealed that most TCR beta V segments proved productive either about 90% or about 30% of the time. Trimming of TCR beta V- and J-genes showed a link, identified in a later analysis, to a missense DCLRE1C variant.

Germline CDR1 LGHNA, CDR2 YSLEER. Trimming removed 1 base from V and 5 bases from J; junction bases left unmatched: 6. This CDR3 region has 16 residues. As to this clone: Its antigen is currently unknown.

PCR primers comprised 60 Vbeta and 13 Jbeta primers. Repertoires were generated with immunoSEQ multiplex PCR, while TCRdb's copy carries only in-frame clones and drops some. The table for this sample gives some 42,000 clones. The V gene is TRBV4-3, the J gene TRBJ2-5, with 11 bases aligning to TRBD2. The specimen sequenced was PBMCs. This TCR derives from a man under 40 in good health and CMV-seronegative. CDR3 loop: CASSQVLAGGGETQYF. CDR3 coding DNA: TGCGCCAGCAGCCAAGTATTAGCGGGAGGGGGGGAGACCCAGTACTTC.